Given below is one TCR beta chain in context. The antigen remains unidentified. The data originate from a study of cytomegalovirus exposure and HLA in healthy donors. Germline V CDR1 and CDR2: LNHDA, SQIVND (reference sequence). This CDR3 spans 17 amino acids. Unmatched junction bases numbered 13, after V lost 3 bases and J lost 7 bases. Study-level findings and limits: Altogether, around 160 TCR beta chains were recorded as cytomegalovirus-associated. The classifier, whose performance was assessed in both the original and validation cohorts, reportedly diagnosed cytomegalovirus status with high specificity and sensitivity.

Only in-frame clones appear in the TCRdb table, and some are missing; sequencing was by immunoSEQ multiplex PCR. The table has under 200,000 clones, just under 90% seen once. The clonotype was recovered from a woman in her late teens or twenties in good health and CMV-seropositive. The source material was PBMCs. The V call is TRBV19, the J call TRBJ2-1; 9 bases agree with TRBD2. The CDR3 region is CASSMGLAGGPRNEQFF. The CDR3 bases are TGTGCCAGTAGTATGGGGCTTGCGGGAGGGCCGAGAAATGAGCAGTTCTTC.